This T cell receptor (beta chain) is drawn from a study of cytomegalovirus exposure and HLA in healthy donors. A remark on this clone: Its antigen remains unknown.

Study-level findings and limits: As a later analysis showed, a missense DCLRE1C variant was linked to trimming of TCR beta V- and J-genes.

This CDR3 region has 12 residues. V was shortened by 3 bases and J by 10 bases, with 11 bases between the two germline ends. CDR1 and CDR2 from the germline V gene are MDHEN and SYDVKM. It was with 60 Vbeta and 13 Jbeta primers that the PCR ran. Assay: immunoSEQ multiplex PCR; the TCRdb copy retains only in-frame clones and omits some. The profile covers some 160,000 clones, with over 70% appearing a single time and more than 1.1% taken by the ten largest. J is TRBJ2-3 and V is TRBV28; D is unresolved. This receptor was obtained from a woman aged 25 to 45 in good health and CMV-seronegative. Input material: PBMCs. CDR3 protein: CASSLAALAQYF. For the CDR3, the DNA is TGTGCCAGCAGTTTGGCGGCCCTGGCGCAGTATTTT.